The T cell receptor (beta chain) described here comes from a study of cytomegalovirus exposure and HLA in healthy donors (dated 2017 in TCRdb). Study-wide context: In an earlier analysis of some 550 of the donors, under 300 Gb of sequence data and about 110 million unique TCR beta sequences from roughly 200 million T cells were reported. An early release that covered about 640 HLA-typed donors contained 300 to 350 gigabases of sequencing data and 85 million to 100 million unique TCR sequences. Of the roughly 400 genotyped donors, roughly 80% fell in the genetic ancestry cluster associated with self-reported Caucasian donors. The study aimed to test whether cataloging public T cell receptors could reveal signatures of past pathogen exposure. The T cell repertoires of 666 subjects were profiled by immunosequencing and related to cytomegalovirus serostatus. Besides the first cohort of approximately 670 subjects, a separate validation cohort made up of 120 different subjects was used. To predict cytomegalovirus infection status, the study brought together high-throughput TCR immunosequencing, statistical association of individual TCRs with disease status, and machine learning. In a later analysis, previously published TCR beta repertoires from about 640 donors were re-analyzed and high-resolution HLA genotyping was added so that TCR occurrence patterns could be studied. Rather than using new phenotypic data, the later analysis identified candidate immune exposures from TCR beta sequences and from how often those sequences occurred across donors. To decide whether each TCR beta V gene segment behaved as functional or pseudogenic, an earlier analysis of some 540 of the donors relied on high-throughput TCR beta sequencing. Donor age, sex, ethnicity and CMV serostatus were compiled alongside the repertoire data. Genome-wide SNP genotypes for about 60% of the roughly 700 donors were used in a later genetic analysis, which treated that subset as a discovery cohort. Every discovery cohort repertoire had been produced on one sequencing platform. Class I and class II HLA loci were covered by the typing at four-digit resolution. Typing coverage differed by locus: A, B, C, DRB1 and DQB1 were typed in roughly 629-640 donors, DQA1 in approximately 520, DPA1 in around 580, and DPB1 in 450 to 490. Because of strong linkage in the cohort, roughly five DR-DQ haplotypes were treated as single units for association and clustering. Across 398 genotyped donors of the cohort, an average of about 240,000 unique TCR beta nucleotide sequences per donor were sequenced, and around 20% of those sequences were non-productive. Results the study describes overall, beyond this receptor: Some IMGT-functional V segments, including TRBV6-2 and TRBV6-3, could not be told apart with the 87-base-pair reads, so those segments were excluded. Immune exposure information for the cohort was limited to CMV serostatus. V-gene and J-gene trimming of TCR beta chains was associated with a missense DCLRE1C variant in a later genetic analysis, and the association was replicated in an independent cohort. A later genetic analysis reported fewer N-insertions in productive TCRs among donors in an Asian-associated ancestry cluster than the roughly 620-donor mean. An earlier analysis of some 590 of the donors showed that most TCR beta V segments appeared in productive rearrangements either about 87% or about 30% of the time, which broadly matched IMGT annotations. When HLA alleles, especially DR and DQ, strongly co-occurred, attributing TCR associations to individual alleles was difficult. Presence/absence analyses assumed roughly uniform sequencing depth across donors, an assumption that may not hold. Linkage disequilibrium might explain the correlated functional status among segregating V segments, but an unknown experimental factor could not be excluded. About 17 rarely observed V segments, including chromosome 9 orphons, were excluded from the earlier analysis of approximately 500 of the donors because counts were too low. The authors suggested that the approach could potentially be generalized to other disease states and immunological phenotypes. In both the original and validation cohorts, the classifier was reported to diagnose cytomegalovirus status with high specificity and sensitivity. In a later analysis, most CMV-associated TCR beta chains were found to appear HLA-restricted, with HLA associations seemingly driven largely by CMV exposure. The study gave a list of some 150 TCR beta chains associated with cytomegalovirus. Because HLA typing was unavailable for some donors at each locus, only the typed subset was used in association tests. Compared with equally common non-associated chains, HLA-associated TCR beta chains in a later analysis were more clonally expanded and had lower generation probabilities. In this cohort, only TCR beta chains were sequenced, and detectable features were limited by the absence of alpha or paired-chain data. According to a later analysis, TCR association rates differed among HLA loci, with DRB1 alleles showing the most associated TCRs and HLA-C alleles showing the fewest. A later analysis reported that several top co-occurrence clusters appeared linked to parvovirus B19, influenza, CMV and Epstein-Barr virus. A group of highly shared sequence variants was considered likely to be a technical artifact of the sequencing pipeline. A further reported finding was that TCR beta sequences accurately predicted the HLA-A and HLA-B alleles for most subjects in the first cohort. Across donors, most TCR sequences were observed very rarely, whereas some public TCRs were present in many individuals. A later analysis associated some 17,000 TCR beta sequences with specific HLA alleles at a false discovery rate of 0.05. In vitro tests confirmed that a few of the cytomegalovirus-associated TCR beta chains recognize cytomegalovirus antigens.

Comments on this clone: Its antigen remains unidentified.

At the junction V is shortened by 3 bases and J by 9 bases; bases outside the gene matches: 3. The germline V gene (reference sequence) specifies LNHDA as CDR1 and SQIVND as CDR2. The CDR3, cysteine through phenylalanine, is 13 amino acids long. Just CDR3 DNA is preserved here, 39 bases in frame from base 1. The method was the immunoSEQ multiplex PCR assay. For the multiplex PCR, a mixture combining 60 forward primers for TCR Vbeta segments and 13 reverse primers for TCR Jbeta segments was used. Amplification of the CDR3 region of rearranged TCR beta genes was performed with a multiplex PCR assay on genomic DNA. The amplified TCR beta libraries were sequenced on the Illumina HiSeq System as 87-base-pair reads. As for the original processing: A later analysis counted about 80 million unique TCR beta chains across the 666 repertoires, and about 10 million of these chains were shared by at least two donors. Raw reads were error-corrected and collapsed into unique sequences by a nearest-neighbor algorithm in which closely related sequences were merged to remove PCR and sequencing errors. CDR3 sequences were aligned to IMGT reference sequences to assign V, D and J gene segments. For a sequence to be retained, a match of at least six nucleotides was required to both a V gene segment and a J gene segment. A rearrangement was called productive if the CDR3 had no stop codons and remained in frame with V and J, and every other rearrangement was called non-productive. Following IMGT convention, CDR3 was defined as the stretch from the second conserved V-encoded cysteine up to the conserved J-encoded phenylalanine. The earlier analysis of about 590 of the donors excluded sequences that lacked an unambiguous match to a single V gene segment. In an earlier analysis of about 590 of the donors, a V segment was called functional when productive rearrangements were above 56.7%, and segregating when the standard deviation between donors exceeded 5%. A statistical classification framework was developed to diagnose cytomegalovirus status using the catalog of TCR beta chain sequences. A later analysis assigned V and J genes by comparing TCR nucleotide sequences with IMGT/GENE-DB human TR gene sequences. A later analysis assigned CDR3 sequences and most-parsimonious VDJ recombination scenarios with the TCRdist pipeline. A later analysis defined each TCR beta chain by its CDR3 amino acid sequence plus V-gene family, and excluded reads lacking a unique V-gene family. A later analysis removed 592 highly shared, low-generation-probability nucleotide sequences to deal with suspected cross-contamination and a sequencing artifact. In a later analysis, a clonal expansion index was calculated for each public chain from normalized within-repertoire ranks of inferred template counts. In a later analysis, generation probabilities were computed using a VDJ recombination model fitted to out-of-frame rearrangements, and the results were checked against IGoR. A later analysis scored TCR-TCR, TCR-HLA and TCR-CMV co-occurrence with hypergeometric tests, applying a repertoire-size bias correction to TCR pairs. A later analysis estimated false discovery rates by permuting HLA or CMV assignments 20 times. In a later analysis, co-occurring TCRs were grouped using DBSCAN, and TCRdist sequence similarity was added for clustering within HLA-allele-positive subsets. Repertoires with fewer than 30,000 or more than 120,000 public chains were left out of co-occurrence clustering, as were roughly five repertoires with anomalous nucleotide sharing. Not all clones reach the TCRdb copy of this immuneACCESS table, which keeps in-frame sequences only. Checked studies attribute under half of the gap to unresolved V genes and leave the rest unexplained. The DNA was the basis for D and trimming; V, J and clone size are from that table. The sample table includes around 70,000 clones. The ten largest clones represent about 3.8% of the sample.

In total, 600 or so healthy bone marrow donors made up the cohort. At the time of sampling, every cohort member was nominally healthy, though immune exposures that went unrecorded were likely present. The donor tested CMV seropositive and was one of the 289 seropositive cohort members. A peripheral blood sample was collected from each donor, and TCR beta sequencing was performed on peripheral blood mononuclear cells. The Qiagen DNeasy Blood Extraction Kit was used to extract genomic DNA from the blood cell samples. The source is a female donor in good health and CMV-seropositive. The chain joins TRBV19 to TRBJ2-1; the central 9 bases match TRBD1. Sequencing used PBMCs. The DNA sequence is TGTGCCAGTAGTATGGGACAGGGACCTGAGCAGTTCTTC. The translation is CASSMGQGPEQFF.